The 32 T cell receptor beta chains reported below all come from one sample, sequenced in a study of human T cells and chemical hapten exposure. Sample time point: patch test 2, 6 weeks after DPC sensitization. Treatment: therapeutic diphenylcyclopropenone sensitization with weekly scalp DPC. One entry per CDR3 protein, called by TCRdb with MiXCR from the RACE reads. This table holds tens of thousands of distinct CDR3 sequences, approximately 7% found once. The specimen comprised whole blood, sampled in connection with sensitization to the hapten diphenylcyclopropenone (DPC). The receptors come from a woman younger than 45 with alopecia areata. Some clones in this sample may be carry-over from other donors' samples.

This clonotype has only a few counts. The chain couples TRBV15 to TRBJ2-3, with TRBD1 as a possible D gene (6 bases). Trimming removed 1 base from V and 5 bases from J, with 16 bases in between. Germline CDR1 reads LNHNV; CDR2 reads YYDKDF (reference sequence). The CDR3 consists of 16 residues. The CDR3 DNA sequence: TGTGCCACCAGCAGAGCGGAGACAGGCAAACAAGATACGCAGTATTTT. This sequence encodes CATSRAETGKQDTQYF.

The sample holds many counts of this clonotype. CDR3 in amino acids: CSGSRGSEAFF. In nucleotides, the CDR3 is TGCAGCGGGAGTAGAGGTAGTGAAGCTTTCTTT. V is TRBV29-1 and J is TRBJ1-1; no firm D call. The V gene's germline CDR1 is SQVTM and CDR2 ANQGSEA. The CDR3 totals 11 residues. V lost 7 bases to trimming and J lost 7 bases, with 13 bases between them.

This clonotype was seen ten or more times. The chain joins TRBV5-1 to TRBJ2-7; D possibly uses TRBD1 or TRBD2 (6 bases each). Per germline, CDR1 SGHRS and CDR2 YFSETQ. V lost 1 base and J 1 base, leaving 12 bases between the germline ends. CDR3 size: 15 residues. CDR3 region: CASSLMGGASYEQYF. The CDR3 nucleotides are TGCGCCAGCAGCTTGATGGGGGGCGCTTCCTACGAGCAGTACTTC.

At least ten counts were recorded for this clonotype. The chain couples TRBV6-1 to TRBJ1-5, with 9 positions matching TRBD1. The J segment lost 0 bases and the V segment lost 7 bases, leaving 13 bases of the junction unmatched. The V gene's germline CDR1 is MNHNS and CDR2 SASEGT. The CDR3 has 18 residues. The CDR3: CASKITSGQGYSNQPQHF. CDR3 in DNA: TGTGCCAGCAAAATAACATCGGGACAGGGTTATAGCAATCAGCCCCAGCATTTT.

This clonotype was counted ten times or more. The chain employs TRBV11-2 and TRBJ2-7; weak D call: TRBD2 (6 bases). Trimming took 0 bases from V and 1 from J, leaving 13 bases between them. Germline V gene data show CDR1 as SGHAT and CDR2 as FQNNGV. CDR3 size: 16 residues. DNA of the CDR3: TGTGCCAGCAGCTTAGACGGGACTCTCTCATCCTACGAGCAGTACTTC. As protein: CASSLDGTLSSYEQYF.

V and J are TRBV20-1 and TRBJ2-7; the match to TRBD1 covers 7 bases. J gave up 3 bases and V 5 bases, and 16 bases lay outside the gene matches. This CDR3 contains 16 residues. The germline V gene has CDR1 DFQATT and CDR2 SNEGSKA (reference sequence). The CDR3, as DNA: TGCAGTGCTGGCGCTCAATTCGGACAGGCTAGCTACGAGCAGTACTTC. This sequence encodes CSAGAQFGQASYEQYF.

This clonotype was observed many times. The CDR3 DNA reads as TGTGCCAGCAGCCAAGGTTCGGGGGGGGTTGGTAATGAGCAGTTCTTC. Protein product: CASSQGSGGVGNEQFF. This chain uses TRBV3-1 with TRBJ2-1; 8 nucleotides line up with TRBD2. V lost 1 base to trimming and J lost 7 bases; unmatched junction nucleotides: 9. The CDR3 extends over 16 amino acids. Germline V gene lookup returns CDR1 LGHDT and CDR2 YNNKEL (reference sequence).

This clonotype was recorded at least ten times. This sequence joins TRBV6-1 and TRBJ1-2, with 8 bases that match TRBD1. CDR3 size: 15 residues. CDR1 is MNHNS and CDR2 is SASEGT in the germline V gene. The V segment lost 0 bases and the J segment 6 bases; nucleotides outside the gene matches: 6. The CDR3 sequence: CASSEADRGGHGYTF. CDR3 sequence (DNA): TGTGCCAGCAGTGAAGCTGACAGGGGTGGCCATGGCTACACCTTC.

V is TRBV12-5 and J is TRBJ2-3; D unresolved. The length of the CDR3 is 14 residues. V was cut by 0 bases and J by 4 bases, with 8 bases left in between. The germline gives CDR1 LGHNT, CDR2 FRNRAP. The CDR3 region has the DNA TGTGCTAGTGGTTTGGTAGGGATTTCAGATACGCAGTATTTT. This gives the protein CASGLVGISDTQYF.

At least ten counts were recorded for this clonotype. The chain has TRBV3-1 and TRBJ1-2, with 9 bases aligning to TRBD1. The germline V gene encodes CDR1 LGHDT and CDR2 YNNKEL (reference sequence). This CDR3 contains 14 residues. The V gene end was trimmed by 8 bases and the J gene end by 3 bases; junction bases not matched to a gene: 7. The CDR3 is CASGSWDRDYGYTF. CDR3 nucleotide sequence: TGTGCCAGCGGGTCCTGGGACAGGGACTATGGCTACACCTTC.

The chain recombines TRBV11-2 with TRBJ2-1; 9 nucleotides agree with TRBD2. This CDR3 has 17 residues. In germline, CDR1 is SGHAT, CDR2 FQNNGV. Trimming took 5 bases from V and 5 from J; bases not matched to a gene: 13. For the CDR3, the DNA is TGTGCCAGCAGCACCCCTACGTCTAGCGGGGTTAACAATGAGCAGTTCTTC. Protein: CASSTPTSSGVNNEQFF.

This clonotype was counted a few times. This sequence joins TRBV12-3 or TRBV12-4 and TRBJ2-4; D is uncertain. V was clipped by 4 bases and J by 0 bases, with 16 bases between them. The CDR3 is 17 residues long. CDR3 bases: TGTGCCAGCAGTTGCTGCGACTTTTACTTAGCCAAAAACATTCAGTACTTC. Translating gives CASSCCDFYLAKNIQYF.

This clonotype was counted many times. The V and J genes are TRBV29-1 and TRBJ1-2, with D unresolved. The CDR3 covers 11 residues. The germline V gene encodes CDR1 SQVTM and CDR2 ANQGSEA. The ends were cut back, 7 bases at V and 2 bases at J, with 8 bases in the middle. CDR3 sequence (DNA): TGCAGCGCCGCAGTGAACTATGGCTACACCTTC. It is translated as CSAAVNYGYTF.

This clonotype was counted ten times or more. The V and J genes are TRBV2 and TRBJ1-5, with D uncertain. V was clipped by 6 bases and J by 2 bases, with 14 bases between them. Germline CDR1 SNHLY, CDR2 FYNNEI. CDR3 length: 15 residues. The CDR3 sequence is CASSEHRLGNQPQHF. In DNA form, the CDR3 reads TGTGCCAGCAGCGAACATCGGCTGGGCAATCAGCCCCAGCATTTT.

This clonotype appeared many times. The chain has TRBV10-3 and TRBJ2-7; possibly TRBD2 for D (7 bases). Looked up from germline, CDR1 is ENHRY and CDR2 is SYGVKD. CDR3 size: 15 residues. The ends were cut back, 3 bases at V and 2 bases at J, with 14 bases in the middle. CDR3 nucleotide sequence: TGTGCCATCAGTGAAGTTGAGGGGGGGCCCTACGAGCAGTACTTC. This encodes CAISEVEGGPYEQYF.

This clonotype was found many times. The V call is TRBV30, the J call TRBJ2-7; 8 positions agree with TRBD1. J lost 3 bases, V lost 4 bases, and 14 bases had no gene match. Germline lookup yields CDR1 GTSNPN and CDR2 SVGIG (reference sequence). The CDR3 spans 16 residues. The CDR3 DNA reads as TGTGCCTGGACAGGGGGCCCAAATTCGCCAGTCTACGAGCAGTACTTC. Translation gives CAWTGGPNSPVYEQYF. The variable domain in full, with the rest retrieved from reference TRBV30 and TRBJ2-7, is SQTIHQWPATLVQPVGSPLSLECTVEGTSNPNLYWYRQAAGRGLQLLFYSVGIGQISSEVPQNLSASRPQDRQFILSSKKLLLSDSGFYLCAWTGGPNSPVYEQYFGPGTRLTVT.

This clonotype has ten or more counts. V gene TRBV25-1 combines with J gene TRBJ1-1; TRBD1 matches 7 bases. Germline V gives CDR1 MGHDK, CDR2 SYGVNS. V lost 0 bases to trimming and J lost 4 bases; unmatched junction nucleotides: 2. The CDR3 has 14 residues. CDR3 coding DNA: TGTGCCAGCAGTGAATACGCAGGGGGCACTGAAGCTTTCTTT. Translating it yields CASSEYAGGTEAFF.

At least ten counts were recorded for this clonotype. The CDR3 DNA follows: TGTGCCAGCAGCCAGGGTAGCGGGGCAAGCTACGAGCAGTACTTC. This sequence encodes CASSQGSGASYEQYF. The chain carries TRBV3-1 and TRBJ2-7, with 8 bases matching TRBD2. Losses at the gene ends were 3 bases for V and 3 bases for J; bases not matched to a gene: 7. Germline V lookup: CDR1 LGHDT, CDR2 YNNKEL (reference sequence). The CDR3 contains 15 residues.

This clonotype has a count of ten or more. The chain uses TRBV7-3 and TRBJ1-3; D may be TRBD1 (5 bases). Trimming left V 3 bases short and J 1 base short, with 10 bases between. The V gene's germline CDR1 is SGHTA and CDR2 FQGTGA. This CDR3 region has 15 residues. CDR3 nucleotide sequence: TGTGCCAGCAGCTTTCCCAGGGCGTCTGGAAACACCATATATTTT. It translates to CASSFPRASGNTIYF.

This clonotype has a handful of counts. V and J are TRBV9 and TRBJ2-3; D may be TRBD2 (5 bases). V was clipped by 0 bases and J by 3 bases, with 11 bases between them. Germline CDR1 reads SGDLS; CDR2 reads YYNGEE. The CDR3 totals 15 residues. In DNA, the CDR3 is TGTGCCAGCAGCGTAGTGGGAGTTGGGACAGATACGCAGTATTTT. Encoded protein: CASSVVGVGTDTQYF.

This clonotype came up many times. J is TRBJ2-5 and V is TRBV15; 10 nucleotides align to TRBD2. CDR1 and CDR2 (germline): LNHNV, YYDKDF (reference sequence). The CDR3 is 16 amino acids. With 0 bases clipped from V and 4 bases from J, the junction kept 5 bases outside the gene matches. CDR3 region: CATSRESGLAAETQYF. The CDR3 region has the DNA TGTGCCACCAGCAGAGAATCTGGACTAGCGGCAGAGACCCAGTACTTC.

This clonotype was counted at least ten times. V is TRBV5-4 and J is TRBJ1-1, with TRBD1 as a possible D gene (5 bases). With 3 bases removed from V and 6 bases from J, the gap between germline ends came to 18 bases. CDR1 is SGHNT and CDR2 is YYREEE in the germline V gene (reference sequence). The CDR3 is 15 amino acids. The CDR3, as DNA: TGTGCCAGCAGCTCCGGGACTACCGTAAACGCTGAAGCTTTCTTT. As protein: CASSSGTTVNAEAFF.

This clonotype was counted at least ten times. CDR3 loop: CSASGGPNSPLHF. CDR3 sequence (DNA): TGCAGTGCTAGTGGGGGACCTAATTCACCCCTCCACTTT. The chain employs TRBV20-1 and TRBJ1-6; D may be TRBD1 (5 bases). Trimming left V 3 bases short and J 6 bases short, with 9 bases between. The CDR3 is 13 amino acids. CDR1 and CDR2 from the germline V gene are DFQATT and SNEGSKA (reference sequence).

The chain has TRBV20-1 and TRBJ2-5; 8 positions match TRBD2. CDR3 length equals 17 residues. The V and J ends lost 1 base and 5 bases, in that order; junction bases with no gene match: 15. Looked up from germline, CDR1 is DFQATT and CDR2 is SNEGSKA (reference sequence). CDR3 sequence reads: CSARGGGTGGPVETQYF. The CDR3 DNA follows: TGCAGTGCTAGAGGAGGAGGTACGGGGGGGCCGGTGGAGACCCAGTACTTC.

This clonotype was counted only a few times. Here the CDR3 reads CSADMTRDVNNSPLHF. Here the CDR3 DNA reads TGCAGCGCAGACATGACCCGGGACGTCAATAATTCACCCCTCCACTTT. The chain couples TRBV29-1 to TRBJ1-6, with D maybe TRBD1 (5 bases). The CDR3 has 16 residues. Per the germline V gene, CDR1 is SQVTM and CDR2 is ANQGSEA. The V gene lost 7 bases and the J gene lost 5 bases, with 21 bases spanning the gap.

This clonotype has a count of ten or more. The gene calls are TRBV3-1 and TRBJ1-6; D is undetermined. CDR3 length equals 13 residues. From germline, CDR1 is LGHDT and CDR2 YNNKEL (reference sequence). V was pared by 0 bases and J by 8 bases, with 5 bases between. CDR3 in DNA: TGTGCCAGCAGCCAAGACGAGTATTCACCCCTCCACTTT. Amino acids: CASSQDEYSPLHF.

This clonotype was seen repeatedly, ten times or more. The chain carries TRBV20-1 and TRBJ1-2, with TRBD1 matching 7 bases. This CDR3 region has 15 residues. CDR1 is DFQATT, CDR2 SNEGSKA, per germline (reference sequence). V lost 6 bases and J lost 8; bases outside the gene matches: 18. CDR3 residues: CSARGGGPTARGYTF. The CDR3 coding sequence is TGCAGTGCCAGGGGGGGAGGGCCCACGGCTAGGGGCTACACCTTC.

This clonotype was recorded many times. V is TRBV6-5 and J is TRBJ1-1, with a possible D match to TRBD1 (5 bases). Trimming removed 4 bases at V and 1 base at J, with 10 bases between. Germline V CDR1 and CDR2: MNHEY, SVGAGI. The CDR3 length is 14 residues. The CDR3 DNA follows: TGTGCCAGCAGTTCCTGGACATCGAACACTGAAGCTTTCTTT. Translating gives CASSSWTSNTEAFF.

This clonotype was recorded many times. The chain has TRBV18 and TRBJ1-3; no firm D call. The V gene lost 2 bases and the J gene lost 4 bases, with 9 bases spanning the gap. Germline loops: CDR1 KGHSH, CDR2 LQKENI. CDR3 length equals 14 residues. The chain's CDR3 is CASSPTEGGNTIYF. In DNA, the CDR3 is TGTGCCAGCTCACCAACAGAAGGGGGAAACACCATATATTTT.

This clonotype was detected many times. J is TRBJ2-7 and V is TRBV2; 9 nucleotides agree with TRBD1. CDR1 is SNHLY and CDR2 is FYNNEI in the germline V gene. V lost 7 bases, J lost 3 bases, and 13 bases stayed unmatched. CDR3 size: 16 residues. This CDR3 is CASTEVPTGGNYEQYF. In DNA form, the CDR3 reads TGTGCCAGCACCGAGGTCCCGACAGGGGGGAACTACGAGCAGTACTTC.

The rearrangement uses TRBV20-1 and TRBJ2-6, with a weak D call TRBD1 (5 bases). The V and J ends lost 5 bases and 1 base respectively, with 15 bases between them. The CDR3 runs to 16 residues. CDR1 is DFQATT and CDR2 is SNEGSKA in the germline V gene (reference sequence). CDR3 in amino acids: CSAPTVPPSGANVLTF. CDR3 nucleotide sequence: TGCAGTGCTCCGACAGTCCCGCCGTCTGGGGCCAACGTCCTGACTTTC.

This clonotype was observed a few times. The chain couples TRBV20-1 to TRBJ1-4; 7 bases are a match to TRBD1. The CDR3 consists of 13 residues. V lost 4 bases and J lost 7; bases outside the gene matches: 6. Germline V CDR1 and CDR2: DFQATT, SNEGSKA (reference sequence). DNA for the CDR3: TGCAGTGCTACTCTCAGGGGGGGTGAAAAACTGTTTTTT. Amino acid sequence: CSATLRGGEKLFF.